This TCR beta chain is from a study of graft-versus-host responses after intestinal transplantation listed by TCRdb under 2021. Describing the broader study: The transplants that recipients got were multivisceral, liver-intestinal, or isolated intestinal. Donor T cell macrochimerism was defined as a peak of at least 4% donor T cells among recipient peripheral blood mononuclear cells. Samples from three later patients were sequenced in-house on an Illumina MiSeq with MiXCR processing rather than by the commercial service. Every recipient was given anti-thymocyte globulin induction, then maintenance tacrolimus and steroids for approximately 3 years. Alloreactive clones were identified by sequencing pre-transplant mixed lymphocyte reaction products and comparing them with unstimulated pre-transplant donor and recipient T cells. Bulk TCR-beta CDR3 sequencing was used to track graft-versus-host and host-versus-graft alloreactive T cell clones in the graft, circulation and bone marrow after intestinal transplantation. The cohort enrolled under 30 intestinal transplant recipients, one of whom was a retransplant, and a few patients without pretransplant specimens were excluded. The full study reports these points: Early after transplant, declines in HvG clones were associated with peak levels of circulating GvH clones. The conclusions were limited by the relatively low number and heterogeneity of the intestinal transplant patients. GvH clones were found in recipient bone marrow, and some of the GvH clones appeared earlier in ileal mucosa or blood, which is consistent with an intestinal mucosal origin. In the allografts of patients with donor T cell macrochimerism, GvH to HvG T cell clonal ratios were high.

The CDR3, cysteine through phenylalanine, is 16 amino acids long. The only DNA kept is the CDR3, 48 bases in frame from the first base. V is trimmed back by 0 bases and J by 2 bases, and the junction contains 4 bases that no gene match accounts for. CDR1 and CDR2 (LGHNA, YNFKEQ) derive from the germline V gene. The sample's time point label is to be understood as: cells obtained before transplantation from donor or recipient. CD3+CD4+ and CD3+CD8+ populations were FACS-sorted from unstimulated pre-transplant donor and recipient cells taken from spleen or lymph nodes. Regarding this clone: The target of this receptor is not known. No much larger clonotype is one base removed from it; base qualities were not supplied.

The library was generated by the immunoSEQ multiplex PCR assay. For most patients, genomic DNA was isolated with the Qiagen DNeasy Blood and Tissue Kit and sent frozen to Adaptive Biotechnologies for TCR sequencing. For most patients, high-throughput TCR-beta CDR3 sequencing of genomic DNA was performed by Adaptive Biotechnologies. The original methods were these. Adaptive's ImmunoSEQ software was the source of the TCR sequencing data for 15 to 20 patients, while a few other patients were processed with MiXCR and VDJtools. To correct CD4 versus CD8 sorting errors, any sequence found in both subsets at a frequency ratio below 5:1 was removed. CDR3 nucleotide sequences shared between donor and recipient were removed because the origin of such sequences could not be assigned. To count as alloreactive, a clone needed at least 2-fold expansion over unstimulated cells and a minimum CFSE-low frequency of 0.002% (template counts) or 0.001% (read counts). Clones detected in sequenced pre-transplant spleen, lymph node, or MLR CFSE-low populations of the donor or recipient were defined as mappable. Cumulative frequency of alloreactive clones was calculated as a percentage of all sequences weighted by copy number. Sourced from immuneACCESS, this table was stored by TCRdb with only in-frame sequences that have V and J called. A share of the clones is absent; for the studies checked, an unresolved V gene accounts for under half, and the remainder has no known explanation. The V and J calls and clone size come from that table; D and trimming were worked out from the DNA. Across this sample there are about 90,000 clones, with roughly 93% seen only once. Jointly, the top ten make up approximately 0.5% of the sample.

This receptor was identified in a human donor who received an intestinal transplant. The rearrangement joined TRBV4-2 to TRBJ2-7; TRBD2 agrees with 10 junctional bases. Material: unstimulated CD8+ T cells sorted from spleen or lymph node cells, obtained before intestinal transplant. The nucleotide sequence is TGTGCCAGCAGCCAAGATAAGAGCGGGGGGGCCTACGAGCAGTACTTC. The encoded protein is CASSQDKSGGAYEQYF.